This T cell receptor (beta chain) was identified in a study of blood T cells in healthy people across ages. Germline V gene data show CDR1 as DFQATT and CDR2 as SNEGSKA (reference sequence). V lost 0 bases and J lost 9; bases outside the gene matches: 5. The CDR3 runs to 14 residues. Healthy Russian Caucasian donors spanned ages roughly 6 to 100 years. Alongside a J-beta primer mix, a sample-barcoded 5' primer served in a second PCR lasting about 7 to 11 cycles. TCRdb ran MiXCR on the 5' RACE reads and lists one entry per CDR3 protein. The sample consists of 630,000 or so distinct CDR3 sequences, roughly 30% of them appearing once. In its sample, this clonotype was seen a few times.

The specimen sequenced was blood. V and J are TRBV20-1 and TRBJ2-1; 10 bases line up with TRBD2. This receptor was identified in a woman older than 75 in good health. This CDR3 reads CSARDLLAGVEQFF. The CDR3 coding sequence is TGCAGTGCTAGAGATTTGCTAGCGGGGGTTGAGCAGTTCTTC.